The text below deals with one T cell receptor (beta chain). Antigen specificity is unknown. Germline-derived CDR1 and CDR2 are LNHDA and SQIVND (reference sequence). V lost 3 bases, J lost 5 bases, and 10 bases lay in between. The CDR3 is 13 amino acids. This specimen comes from a study of shared clonotypes between healthy human individuals. Looking at the study overall: Aged 18 to 49, the donors were a couple of women and three men.

Method: immunoSEQ multiplex PCR; TCRdb's copy keeps in-frame clones and lacks some. This table holds some 630,000 clones, roughly 70% found once. Regarding the study as a whole: A few donors showed sharing of 4.5% to 5% of naive CD4 clonotypes.

Adult donors, all healthy and HIV-negative, had no recent acute infections or vaccinations. Material: memory CD4+ T cells sorted from blood. Noted subset: CD45RA-negative fraction. The TCR comes from a woman aged 25 to 39 in good health. The rearrangement uses TRBV19 and TRBJ2-5; D is uncertain. The CDR3 protein is CASSMKGHETQYF. Here the CDR3 DNA reads TGTGCCAGTAGTATGAAGGGTCACGAGACCCAGTACTTC.